The 4 T cell receptor beta chains reported below all come from one sample, sequenced in a study of control samples from healthy donors and cancer patients. The method was immunoSEQ multiplex PCR; TCRdb's version includes in-frame clones alone and lacks a portion of them. Found here are around 20,000 clones, roughly four fifths of them singletons; the top ten hold under 35%. Material: PBMCs. These receptors originate from an elderly man with head and neck cancer.

This rearrangement joins TRBV24-1 to TRBJ2-2; 8 positions match TRBD1. CDR1 and CDR2 (germline): KGHDR, SFDVKD. Trimming cost V 9 bases and J 3 bases; bases outside gene matches: 5. The CDR3 spans 14 residues. This CDR3 reads CATAQGAYTGELFF. DNA of the CDR3: TGTGCCACCGCCCAGGGGGCTTACACCGGGGAGCTGTTTTTT.

This clone was observed a few times. The V call is TRBV18, the J call TRBJ2-7; maybe TRBD2 (6 bases). This CDR3 has 14 residues. Germline V gene data show CDR1 as KGHSH and CDR2 as LQKENI. V was clipped by 6 bases and J by 5 bases, with 17 bases between them. CDR3 sequence (DNA): TGTGCCAGCTCGCCTTTAGCGGAGGGAAACGAGCAGTACTTC. Protein product: CASSPLAEGNEQYF.

The genes are TRBV19 and TRBJ1-6; 10 bases match TRBD1. Germline lookup yields CDR1 LNHDA and CDR2 SQIVND (reference sequence). The CDR3 is made up of 17 amino acids. J gave up 5 bases and V 4 bases, and 8 bases lay outside the gene matches. The CDR3 here is CASSRFGTGDDNSPLHF. CDR3 nucleotide sequence: TGTGCCAGTAGTAGGTTTGGGACAGGGGACGATAATTCACCCCTCCACTTT.

The chain couples TRBV20-1 to TRBJ2-7; D is possibly TRBD1 (5 bases). Germline values: CDR1 DFQATT, CDR2 SNEGSKA (reference sequence). This CDR3 has 10 residues. Trimming cost V 6 bases and J 2 bases, with 5 bases left between them. The CDR3 coding sequence is TGCAGTGCCAGGGCCTACGAGCAGTACTTC. Translated: CSARAYEQYF.